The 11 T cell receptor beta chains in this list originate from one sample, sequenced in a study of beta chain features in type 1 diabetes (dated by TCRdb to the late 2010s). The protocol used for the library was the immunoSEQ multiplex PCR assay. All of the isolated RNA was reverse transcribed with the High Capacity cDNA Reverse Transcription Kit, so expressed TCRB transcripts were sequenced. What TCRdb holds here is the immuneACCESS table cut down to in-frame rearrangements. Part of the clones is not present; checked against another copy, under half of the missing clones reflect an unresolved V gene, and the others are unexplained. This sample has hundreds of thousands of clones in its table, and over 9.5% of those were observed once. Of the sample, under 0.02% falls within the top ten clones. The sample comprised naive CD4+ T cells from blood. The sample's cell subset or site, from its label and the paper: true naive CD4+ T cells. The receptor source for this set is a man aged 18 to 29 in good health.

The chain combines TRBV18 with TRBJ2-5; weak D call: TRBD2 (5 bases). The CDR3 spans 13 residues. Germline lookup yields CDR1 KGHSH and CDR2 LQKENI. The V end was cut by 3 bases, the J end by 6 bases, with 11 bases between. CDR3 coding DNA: TGTGCCAGCTCACCTTCCGGGGAACAGACCCAGTACTTC. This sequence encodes CASSPSGEQTQYF.

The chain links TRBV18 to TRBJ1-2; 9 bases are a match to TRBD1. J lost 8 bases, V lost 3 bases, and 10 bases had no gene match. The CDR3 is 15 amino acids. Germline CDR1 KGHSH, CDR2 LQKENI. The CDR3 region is CASSPGQGVWRGYTF. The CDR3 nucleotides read TGTGCCAGCTCACCGGGACAGGGAGTTTGGCGCGGCTACACCTTC.

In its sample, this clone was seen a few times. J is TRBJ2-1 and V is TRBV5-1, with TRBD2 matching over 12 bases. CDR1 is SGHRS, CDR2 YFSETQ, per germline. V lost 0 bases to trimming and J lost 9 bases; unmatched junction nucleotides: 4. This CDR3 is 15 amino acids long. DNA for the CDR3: TGCGCCAGCAGCTTGGCTAGCGGGGGGGGCCGTGAGCAGTTCTTC. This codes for CASSLASGGGREQFF.

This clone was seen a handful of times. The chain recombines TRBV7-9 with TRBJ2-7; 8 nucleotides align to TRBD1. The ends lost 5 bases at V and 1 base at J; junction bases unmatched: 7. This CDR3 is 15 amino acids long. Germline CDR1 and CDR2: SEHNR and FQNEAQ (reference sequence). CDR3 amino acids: CASSEGQGESYEQYF. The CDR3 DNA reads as TGTGCCAGCAGCGAAGGACAGGGAGAGTCCTACGAGCAGTACTTC.

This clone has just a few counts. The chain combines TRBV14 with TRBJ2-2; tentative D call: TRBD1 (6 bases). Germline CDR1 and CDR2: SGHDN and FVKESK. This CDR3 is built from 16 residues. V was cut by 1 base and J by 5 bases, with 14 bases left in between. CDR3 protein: CASSQAYFRGTGELFF. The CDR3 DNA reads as TGTGCCAGCAGCCAAGCCTACTTCAGGGGAACCGGGGAGCTGTTTTTT.

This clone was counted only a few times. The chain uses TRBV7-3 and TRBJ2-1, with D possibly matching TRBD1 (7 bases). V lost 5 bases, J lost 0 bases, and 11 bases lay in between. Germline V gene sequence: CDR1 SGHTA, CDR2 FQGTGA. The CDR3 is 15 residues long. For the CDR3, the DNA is TGTGCCAGCAGCACCCAGGGGGGCTCCTACAATGAGCAGTTCTTC. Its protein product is CASSTQGGSYNEQFF.

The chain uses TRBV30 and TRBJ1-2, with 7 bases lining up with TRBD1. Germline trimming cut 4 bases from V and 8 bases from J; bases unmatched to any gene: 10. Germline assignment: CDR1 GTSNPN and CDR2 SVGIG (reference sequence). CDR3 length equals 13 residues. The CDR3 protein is CAWTLTRGSGYTF. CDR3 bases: TGTGCCTGGACCCTAACCAGGGGGAGCGGCTACACCTTC.

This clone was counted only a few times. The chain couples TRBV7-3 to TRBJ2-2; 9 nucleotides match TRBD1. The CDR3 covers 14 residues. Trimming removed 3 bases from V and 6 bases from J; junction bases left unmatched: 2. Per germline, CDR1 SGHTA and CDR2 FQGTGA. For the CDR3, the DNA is TGTGCCAGCAGCTTCGGGACAGGGTCCGGGGAGCTGTTTTTT. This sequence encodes CASSFGTGSGELFF.

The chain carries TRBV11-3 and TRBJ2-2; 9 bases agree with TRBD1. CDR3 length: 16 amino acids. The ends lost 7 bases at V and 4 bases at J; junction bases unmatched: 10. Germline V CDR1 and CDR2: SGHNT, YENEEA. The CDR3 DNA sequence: TGTGCCAGCACCCCAAGGACAGGGGAGCGCACCGGGGAGCTGTTTTTT. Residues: CASTPRTGERTGELFF.

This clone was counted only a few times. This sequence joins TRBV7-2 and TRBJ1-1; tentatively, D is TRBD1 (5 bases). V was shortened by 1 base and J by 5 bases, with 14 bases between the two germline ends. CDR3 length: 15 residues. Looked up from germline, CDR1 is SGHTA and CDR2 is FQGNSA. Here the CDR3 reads CASSLDGAAETEAFF. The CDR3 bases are TGTGCCAGCAGCTTAGATGGGGCCGCCGAGACTGAAGCTTTCTTT.

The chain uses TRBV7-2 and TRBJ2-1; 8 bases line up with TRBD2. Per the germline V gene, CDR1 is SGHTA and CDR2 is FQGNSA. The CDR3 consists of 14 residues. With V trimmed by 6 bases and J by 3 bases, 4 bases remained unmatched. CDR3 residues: CASSPGTSYNEQFF. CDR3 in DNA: TGTGCCAGCAGTCCCGGGACTAGCTACAATGAGCAGTTCTTC.